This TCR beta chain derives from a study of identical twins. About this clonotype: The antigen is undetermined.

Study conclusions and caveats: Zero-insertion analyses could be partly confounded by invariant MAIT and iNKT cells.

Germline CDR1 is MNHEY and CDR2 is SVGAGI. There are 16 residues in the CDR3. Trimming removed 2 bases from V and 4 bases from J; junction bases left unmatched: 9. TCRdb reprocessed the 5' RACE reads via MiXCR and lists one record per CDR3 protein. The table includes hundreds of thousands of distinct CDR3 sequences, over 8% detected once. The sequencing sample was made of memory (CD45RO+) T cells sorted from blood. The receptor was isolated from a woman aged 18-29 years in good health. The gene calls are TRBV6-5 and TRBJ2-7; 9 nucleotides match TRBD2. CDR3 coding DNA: TGTGCCAGCAGTTACCCCGTTGATGCGGGAGGGTACGAGCAGTACTTC. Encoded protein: CASSYPVDAGGYEQYF.